This T cell receptor (beta chain) emerged from a study of blood T cell repertoires in COVID-19. Sequencing was performed with immunoSEQ multiplex PCR; in TCRdb, only in-frame clones are kept and a portion is missing. This table has about 58,000 clones, less than 90% appearing once. CDR3 length: 15 residues. V gave up 4 bases and J gave up 10 bases, with 17 bases separating them. CDR1 is LGHNA, CDR2 YNFKEQ, per germline. The sequence was obtained from a woman aged 70-85 years with active COVID-19. Material for sequencing was peripheral blood. V and J are TRBV4-2 and TRBJ1-6; D call uncertain. CDR3 loop: CASSPLGREDSPLHF. Written as DNA, the CDR3 is TGTGCCAGCAGCCCCTTGGGAAGGGAGGACTCACCCCTCCACTTT.